What follows are 21 T cell receptor beta chains derived from one specimen sequenced in a study of tumor T cells in aggressive B-cell lymphoma. This table comes from immunoSEQ multiplex PCR, and its TCRdb copy is limited to in-frame clones, with some not included. Seen here are 2,000 to 3,000 clones, around 93% observed once, and the top ten hold approximately 5%. The specimen was tumor tissue. Receptor source: an adult with diffuse large B cell lymphoma.

This clone was detected only a few times. This sequence joins TRBV15 and TRBJ1-2; tentatively, D is TRBD1 (6 bases). The V gene lost 5 bases and the J gene lost 8 bases, with 15 bases spanning the gap. This CDR3 has 13 residues. Per germline, CDR1 LNHNV and CDR2 YYDKDF (reference sequence). The CDR3 here is CATSAGTRGGYTF. The CDR3 nucleotides read TGTGCCACCAGCGCCGGGACACGGGGCGGCTACACCTTC.

The CDR3 here is CASSLGGPPRGNEQFF. DNA of the CDR3: TGTGCCAGCAGCTTGGGTGGGCCGCCGAGGGGGAATGAGCAGTTCTTC. The V call is TRBV5-4, the J call TRBJ2-1, with D tentatively TRBD1 (6 bases). V lost 0 bases and J lost 7, with 17 bases in between. The CDR3 spans 16 residues. Germline V gene data show CDR1 as SGHNT and CDR2 as YYREEE (reference sequence). Based on the CDR3 plus reference TRBV5-4 and TRBJ2-1, the full variable domain is ETGVTQSPTHLIKTRGQQVTLRCSSQSGHNTVSWYQQALGQGPQFIFQYYREEENGRGNFPPRFSGLQFPNYSSELNVNALELDDSALYLCASSLGGPPRGNEQFFGPGTRLTVL.

V usage is TRBV6-6 and J usage is TRBJ1-3; 10 bases map to TRBD1. This CDR3 contains 15 residues. CDR1 is MNHNY, CDR2 SVGAGI, per germline (reference sequence). The V segment lost 6 bases and the J segment 4 bases; nucleotides outside the gene matches: 6. As DNA, the CDR3 is TGTGCCAGCAGCCTCGGGACAGGGGTGGGAAACACCATATATTTT. As protein: CASSLGTGVGNTIYF.

A remark on this clone: This sample also contains other DNA sequences that code for the same CDR3. The chain links TRBV5-1 to TRBJ1-4; D may be TRBD1 (6 bases). CDR3 length: 14 amino acids. The germline CDR1 and CDR2 sequences are SGHRS and YFSETQ. Trimming removed 4 bases at V and 3 bases at J, with 10 bases between. The CDR3 region is CASSPGQPNEKLFF. Written as DNA, the CDR3 is TGCGCCAGCAGCCCGGGACAACCTAATGAAAAACTGTTTTTT.

The chain has TRBV4-3 and TRBJ2-1; tentatively, D is TRBD2 (6 bases). This CDR3 has 15 amino acids. The V gene lost 1 base and the J gene lost 8 bases, with 15 bases spanning the gap. Per the germline V gene, CDR1 is LGHNA and CDR2 is YSLEER. The CDR3 DNA follows: TGCGCCAGCAGCCAAGTGGGCGGAGGGCTCGATGAGCAGTTCTTC. Its translation is CASSQVGGGLDEQFF.

This clone has just one count. V usage is TRBV28 and J usage is TRBJ2-1, with TRBD2 as a possible D gene (6 bases). The germline V gene encodes CDR1 MDHEN and CDR2 SYDVKM. The V and J ends lost 5 bases and 5 bases respectively, with 13 bases between them. This CDR3 comprises 14 residues. The CDR3 nucleotides are TGTGCCAGCAGTCCCGGGACTTACCACAATGAGCAGTTCTTC. Its translation: CASSPGTYHNEQFF.

The CDR3 reads CSVVAPSTEAFF. As DNA, the CDR3 is TGCAGCGTGGTCGCCCCGAGCACTGAAGCTTTCTTT. The rearrangement joins TRBV29-1 to TRBJ1-1, with D unclear. CDR1 is SQVTM, CDR2 ANQGSEA, per germline. This CDR3 is 12 amino acids long. Deletions cut 6 bases from V and 4 bases from J, with 12 bases between.

The CDR3 here is CASRSSVGGNEKLFF. CDR3 sequence (DNA): TGTGCCAGCAGATCCTCGGTGGGGGGAAATGAAAAACTGTTTTTT. J is TRBJ1-4 and V is TRBV7-2; tentative D call: TRBD1 (5 bases). V was clipped by 6 bases and J by 5 bases, with 16 bases between them. The germline V gene encodes CDR1 SGHTA and CDR2 FQGNSA. The CDR3 has 15 residues.

The chain is built from TRBV5-6 and TRBJ2-3, with TRBD2 matching over 9 bases. The V gene end was trimmed by 2 bases and the J gene end by 6 bases; junction bases not matched to a gene: 7. There are 15 residues in the CDR3. The V gene's germline CDR1 is SGHDT and CDR2 YYEEEE. CDR3 in amino acids: CASSFLAGNRDTQYF. The CDR3 DNA reads as TGTGCCAGCAGCTTTCTAGCGGGGAACAGGGATACGCAGTATTTT.

The gene calls are TRBV5-3 and TRBJ2-5; TRBD2 agrees at 15 bases. TRBV5-3 belongs to the ORF category, with a function that is uncertain. The CDR3 sequence is 17 residues long. The J segment lost 2 bases and the V segment lost 0 bases, leaving 2 bases of the junction unmatched. This chain's CDR3 is CARSLGTSGGAQETQYF. The CDR3 DNA reads TGTGCCAGAAGCTTGGGGACTAGCGGGGGGGCTCAAGAGACCCAGTACTTC.

This chain uses TRBV5-3 with TRBJ1-4, with D possibly TRBD1 on 6 matching bases. TRBV5-3 is placed among ORFs of uncertain function. CDR3 size: 11 residues. V was pared by 5 bases and J by 11 bases, with 10 bases between. CDR3 sequence (DNA): TGTGCCAGAAGGGGGGCCTTTAAACTGTTTTTT. Amino acids: CARRGAFKLFF.

The chain links TRBV5-4 to TRBJ2-5; D uncertain. The germline V gene has CDR1 SGHNT and CDR2 YYREEE (reference sequence). The V gene lost 1 base and the J gene lost 2 bases, with 3 bases spanning the gap. CDR3 length: 12 residues. The CDR3 coding sequence is TGTGCCAGCAGCTTGTTACAAGAGACCCAGTACTTC. Translation gives CASSLLQETQYF.

The rearrangement links TRBV7-2 to TRBJ2-2, with D tentatively TRBD1 (6 bases). Trimming cost V 4 bases and J 5 bases, with 8 bases left between them. Germline CDR1 reads SGHTA; CDR2 reads FQGNSA. This CDR3 region has 13 residues. Here the CDR3 reads CASSSGVTGELFF. DNA of the CDR3: TGTGCCAGCAGCTCAGGGGTGACCGGGGAGCTGTTTTTT.

The genes are TRBV18 and TRBJ2-5; TRBD1 agrees at 9 bases. Per the germline V gene, CDR1 is KGHSH and CDR2 is LQKENI. The CDR3 spans 15 residues. Losses at the gene ends were 2 bases for V and 5 bases for J; bases not matched to a gene: 6. The CDR3 nucleotides read TGTGCCAGCTCACCATTAATCGGGACAGGGGAGACCCAGTACTTC. Translated, it gives CASSPLIGTGETQYF. Full variable domain (rest looked up from reference TRBV18 and TRBJ2-5): NAGVMQNPRHLVRRRGQEARLRCSPMKGHSHVYWYRQLPEEGLKFMVYLQKENIIDESGMPKERFSAEFPKEGPSILRIQQVVRGDSAAYFCASSPLIGTGETQYFGPGTRLLVL.

V gene TRBV6-1 combines with J gene TRBJ2-3; perhaps TRBD1 as D (6 bases). The CDR3 covers 12 residues. Trimming took off 3 bases at V and 8 bases at J, with 9 bases between the two ends. CDR1 is MNHNS and CDR2 is SASEGT in the germline V gene. Here the CDR3 DNA reads TGTGCCAGCAGTGACTCAGGGGTTACGCAGTATTTT. This sequence encodes CASSDSGVTQYF.

The V and J genes are TRBV7-9 and TRBJ1-3; no reliable D call. CDR1 and CDR2 from the germline V gene are SEHNR and FQNEAQ (reference sequence). Between the trimmed V and J ends, which lost 4 bases and 2 bases, there was a span of 6 bases. The CDR3 length is 13 residues. The CDR3 loop is CASSSETGNTIYF. In DNA form, the CDR3 reads TGTGCCAGCAGCTCGGAGACTGGAAACACCATATATTTT.

This rearrangement joins TRBV27 to TRBJ2-3, with D possibly matching TRBD1 (6 bases). Looked up from germline, CDR1 is MNHEY and CDR2 is SMNVEV (reference sequence). Trimming left V 3 bases short and J 6 bases short, with 13 bases between. CDR3 length: 14 residues. The CDR3 nucleotides read TGTGCCAGCAGTTTTTCCAGGGGTTCGGATACGCAGTATTTT. It is translated as CASSFSRGSDTQYF.

The chain combines TRBV27 with TRBJ2-7; no reliable D call. Germline V gene lookup returns CDR1 MNHEY and CDR2 SMNVEV (reference sequence). Trimming took off 2 bases at V and 4 bases at J, with 12 bases between the two ends. This CDR3 contains 14 residues. CDR3 sequence reads: CASSLGQQAYEQYV. CDR3 sequence (DNA): TGTGCCAGCAGTTTAGGCCAGCAGGCTTACGAGCAGTACGTC.

This rearrangement joins TRBV4-1 to TRBJ2-5; D gene uncertain. V was pared by 6 bases and J by 5 bases, with 16 bases between. This CDR3 comprises 14 residues. Germline assignment: CDR1 MGHRA and CDR2 YSYEKL. This CDR3 is CASSRAGGRETQYF. The CDR3 region has the DNA TGCGCCAGCAGTCGAGCCGGCGGCCGGGAGACCCAGTACTTC.

The rearrangement uses TRBV19 and TRBJ1-1, with D possibly TRBD1 on 5 matching bases. The CDR3 contains 13 residues. Germline V lookup: CDR1 LNHDA, CDR2 SQIVND (reference sequence). The V and J ends lost 5 bases and 6 bases respectively, with 13 bases between them. CDR3 in amino acids: CASSYRQYPEAFF. In nucleotides, the CDR3 is TGTGCCAGTAGTTATCGACAGTATCCTGAAGCTTTCTTT.

This sequence joins TRBV4-1 and TRBJ1-3; D gene unclear. The V end lost 4 bases, the J end lost 2 bases, and 12 bases lay between the germline ends. CDR1 MGHRA and CDR2 YSYEKL come from the germline V gene. CDR3 size: 15 residues. The CDR3 sequence is CASSLGEETGNTIYF. The CDR3 nucleotides are TGCGCCAGCAGCCTCGGGGAGGAAACTGGAAACACCATATATTTT.